The rows below give T cell receptor beta chains drawn from one sample of a study of blood T cell repertoires in COVID-19. Produced via immunoSEQ multiplex PCR; TCRdb's table is partial and in-frame only. In the table there are over 70,000 clones, 60% to 85% of which are singletons. Sequencing was carried out using peripheral blood. The receptors here all came from a woman of 80 years or more with acute or convalescent COVID-19. CDR3s include the opening cysteine and the closing phenylalanine or tryptophan. The D gene is left open where the match is weak. Only part of the rows carry a size: once, few, many, or a class if the clone is expanded.

V: TRBV7-9; D: .; J: TRBJ1-1; size: .; DNA: TGTGCCAGCAGCTCCATTCTGAACACTGAAGCTTTCTTT; CDR3: CASSSILNTEAFF
V: TRBV7-3; D: .; J: TRBJ2-3; size: .; DNA: TGTGCCAGCAGCCCCCAGGCAGGGGTAGATACGCAGTATTTT; CDR3: CASSPQAGVDTQYF
V: TRBV5-1; D: .; J: TRBJ2-1; size: .; DNA: TGCGCCAGCAGCTTGGACGCGGGGAGCTCCTACAATGAGCAGTTCTTC; CDR3: CASSLDAGSSYNEQFF
V: TRBV6-5; D: .; J: TRBJ2-3; size: .; DNA: TGTGCCAGCGACATCAGGGGCGGGAGTACAGATACGCAGTATTTT; CDR3: CASDIRGGSTDTQYF
V: TRBV7-8; D: TRBD2; J: TRBJ2-1; size: .; DNA: TGTGCCAGCAGGCCAGGACTAGCGGGAGGGATTGGGCAGTTCTTC; CDR3: CASRPGLAGGIGQFF
V: TRBV6-6; D: .; J: TRBJ2-5; size: .; DNA: TGTGCCAGCATGGGGCGGAACCAAGAGACCCAGTACTTC; CDR3: CASMGRNQETQYF
V: TRBV5-4; D: .; J: TRBJ1-3; size: .; DNA: TGTGCCAGCAGCTTGAACGGGGTGGGTCCGGGAAACACCATATATTTT; CDR3: CASSLNGVGPGNTIYF
V: TRBV6-5; D: .; J: TRBJ2-5; size: .; DNA: TGTGCCAGCAGTTACTCATTTAGGGGTGGACAAGAGACCCAGTACTTC; CDR3: CASSYSFRGGQETQYF
V: TRBV5-4; D: .; J: TRBJ1-1; size: many; DNA: TGTGCCAGCAGCCCCCACACAATGAACACTGAAGCTTTCTTT; CDR3: CASSPHTMNTEAFF
V: TRBV4-1; D: TRBD2; J: TRBJ2-1; size: .; DNA: TGCGCCAGCAGCCAAGTCCCTAGCGGGGGCTACAATGAGCAGTTCTTC; CDR3: CASSQVPSGGYNEQFF
V: TRBV7-7; D: .; J: TRBJ2-7; size: .; DNA: TGTGCTAGCAGCTTAGGTCCCGCCTACTCCTACGAGCAGTACTTC; CDR3: CASSLGPAYSYEQYF
V: TRBV18; D: TRBD1; J: TRBJ1-1; size: .; DNA: TGTGCCAGCTCGGCGGGACAGGGGGACACTGAAGCTTTCTTT; CDR3: CASSAGQGDTEAFF
V: TRBV2; D: TRBD2; J: TRBJ2-5; size: .; DNA: TGTGCCAGCAGTGGGCCGGGGGGGGAGACCCAGTACTTC; CDR3: CASSGPGGETQYF
V: TRBV3-1/TRBV3-2; D: .; J: TRBJ2-7; size: once; DNA: TGTGCCAGCAGCTCCCCAGGGCCCTACGAGCAGTACTTC; CDR3: CASSSPGPYEQYF
V: TRBV11-2; D: .; J: TRBJ1-2; size: .; DNA: TGTGCCAGCAGCTTAAGACAGGACCGAGGCTATGGCTACACCTTC; CDR3: CASSLRQDRGYGYTF
V: TRBV7-2; D: .; J: TRBJ1-3; size: .; DNA: TGTGCCAGCACTCAGATCTCTGGAAACACCATATATTTT; CDR3: CASTQISGNTIYF
V: TRBV27; D: TRBD1; J: TRBJ1-2; size: .; DNA: TGTGCCAGCAGTGCGTCCGGGACAGGGTGGAGCTATGGCTACACCTTC; CDR3: CASSASGTGWSYGYTF
V: TRBV7-9; D: TRBD1; J: TRBJ1-4; size: .; DNA: TGTGCCAGCAGGGACAGGGTTGAAAAACTGTTTTTT; CDR3: CASRDRVEKLFF
V: TRBV4-3; D: .; J: TRBJ1-2; size: .; DNA: TGCGCCAGCAGCCAAGAGCTGCGGCCCGGTGGCTACACCTTC; CDR3: CASSQELRPGGYTF
V: TRBV2; D: .; J: TRBJ2-3; size: .; DNA: TGTGCCAGCACGAGCGGGTCCTCCACAGATACGCAGTATTTT; CDR3: CASTSGSSTDTQYF
V: TRBV20-1; D: .; J: TRBJ2-7; size: .; DNA: TGCAGTGCAGCCAAGGAGGAGCAGTACTTC; CDR3: CSAAKEEQYF
V: TRBV6-5; D: TRBD1; J: TRBJ2-7; size: .; DNA: TGTGCCAGCCGGGACAGAGAACTCGGGCAGTACTTC; CDR3: CASRDRELGQYF
V: TRBV2; D: .; J: TRBJ1-1; size: .; DNA: TGTGCCAGCAGTAACAGGGCTCGTTACACTGAAGCTTTCTTT; CDR3: CASSNRARYTEAFF
V: TRBV6-1; D: .; J: TRBJ2-3; size: .; DNA: TGTGCCAGCAGTGATCAGGCAGATACGCAGTATTTT; CDR3: CASSDQADTQYF
V: TRBV6-6; D: TRBD1; J: TRBJ2-6; size: few; DNA: TGTGCCAGCAGTTGGGGGACAGTCGGGGCCAACGTCCTGACTTTC; CDR3: CASSWGTVGANVLTF
V: TRBV29-1; D: .; J: TRBJ2-5; size: .; DNA: TGCAGCGCCCGCGGCGGATCCAGCCAAGAGACCCAGTACTTC; CDR3: CSARGGSSQETQYF
V: TRBV9; D: TRBD1; J: TRBJ1-2; size: .; DNA: TGTGCCAGCAGCGCCAACAGGGGGCAGGGCGGCTACACCTTC; CDR3: CASSANRGQGGYTF
V: TRBV21-1; D: .; J: TRBJ1-1; size: .; DNA: TGTGCCAGCAGCAAGCCCGACAGGCTGAACACTGAAGCTTTCTTT; CDR3: CASSKPDRLNTEAFF
V: TRBV9; D: TRBD1; J: TRBJ2-5; size: .; DNA: TGTGCCAGCAGCCGGGGGACAGGGAGGATGGAGACCCAGTACTTC; CDR3: CASSRGTGRMETQYF
V: TRBV7-9; D: .; J: TRBJ1-1; size: .; DNA: TGTGCCAGCATAATAGGCGGACTCGGGCAAAACCGTGAAGCTTTCTTT; CDR3: CASIIGGLGQNREAFF
V: TRBV9; D: .; J: TRBJ1-4; size: .; DNA: TGTGCCAGCAGCTCGTGGGGGGCTAATGAAAAACTGTTTTTT; CDR3: CASSSWGANEKLFF
V: TRBV5-4; D: .; J: TRBJ1-2; size: .; DNA: TGTGCCAGCAGCTTAGCAGGGGTAGATGGCTACACCTTC; CDR3: CASSLAGVDGYTF
V: TRBV7-2; D: .; J: TRBJ1-2; size: .; DNA: TGTGCCAGCAGCTTAATCAGGCAGGATGGCTACACCTTC; CDR3: CASSLIRQDGYTF
V: TRBV5-4; D: .; J: TRBJ2-7; size: .; DNA: TGTGCCAGCAGCTTGGACAGGGCTTACGAGCAGTACTTC; CDR3: CASSLDRAYEQYF
V: TRBV7-2; D: .; J: TRBJ2-1; size: .; DNA: TGTGCCAGCATCCAAACTACTGTGTCCTACAATGAGCAGTTCTTC; CDR3: CASIQTTVSYNEQFF
V: TRBV19; D: TRBD1; J: TRBJ1-1; size: once; DNA: TGTGCCAGTAGTCCCCTCGGGGCAGGGGGCGGTACGAACACTGAAGCTTTCTTT; CDR3: CASSPLGAGGGTNTEAFF
V: TRBV3-1/TRBV3-2; D: TRBD1; J: TRBJ2-1; size: .; DNA: TGTGCCAGCAGCCTCGGACAGGGGGGCTACAATGAGCAGTTCTTC; CDR3: CASSLGQGGYNEQFF
V: TRBV7-2; D: TRBD2; J: TRBJ2-1; size: .; DNA: TGTGCCAGCAGCCCACTAGCGGGGGCCTACAATGAGCAGTTCTTC; CDR3: CASSPLAGAYNEQFF
V: TRBV30; D: .; J: TRBJ1-6; size: .; DNA: TGTGCCTGGAGGGACCAGGGAAGTTCACCCCTCCACTTT; CDR3: CAWRDQGSSPLHF
V: TRBV7-2; D: .; J: TRBJ2-5; size: .; DNA: TGTGCCAGCAGCTTAGGAGGGGGGGCCCATGAGACCCAGTACTTC; CDR3: CASSLGGGAHETQYF
V: TRBV7-2; D: .; J: TRBJ1-1; size: few; DNA: TGTGCCAGCAGCTTAGATCAGGACACGGCTTTCTTT; CDR3: CASSLDQDTAFF
V: TRBV19; D: TRBD1; J: TRBJ1-1; size: .; DNA: TGTGCCAGTAGTCCGTCGGACAGGGGGCTCTCTGAAGCTTTCTTT; CDR3: CASSPSDRGLSEAFF